Ten or more counts support the clone carrying this T cell receptor beta chain. As yet, its antigen is unknown. CDR1 is MNHNS and CDR2 is SASEGT in the germline V gene. The CDR3 runs 15 residues. J was trimmed by 7 bases and V by 7 bases; bases with no gene match: 13. These data are taken from a study of response to subunit inactivated influenza vaccine. Study results and caveats: That few new T cells are recruited by each seasonal influenza vaccination was the authors' suggestion.

TCRdb re-analysed the RT-PCR reads in MiXCR, keeping a single row per CDR3 protein. The sample comprises more than 150,000 distinct CDR3 sequences, around 9% of which are singletons, and approximately 10% rests with the top ten. The chain carries TRBV6-1 and TRBJ2-1, with 7 bases matching TRBD2. The source is a man over 45 who received an inactivated influenza vaccine. Sequenced material: non-naive T cells sorted from PBMCs, taken on the day of vaccination. The CDR3 DNA follows: TGTGCCAGCAACCTGGCTAGCGGCTTTGGGAATGAGCAGTTCTTC. Translating it yields CASNLASGFGNEQFF.